This section outlines one TCR beta chain sequence together with its context. Its specificity is not known. Other DNA sequences in this sample translate to the same CDR3. The data derive from a study of shared clonotypes between healthy human individuals. Investigators spread the genomic DNA of each subset evenly over several immunoSEQ plates. The repertoire was sequenced with immunoSEQ multiplex PCR; TCRdb's copy has only in-frame clones and lacks some. This table holds millions of clones, 90% to 95% found once. Study conclusions and caveats: Represented diversity (both genetic and exposure-history) was limited by the small number of donors. Relative to memory subsets, naive subsets generally showed larger estimated richness.

The donors, all of them Caucasian adults, lived in Nashville, Tennessee. V was pared by 7 bases and J by 1 base, with 11 bases between. The CDR3 consists of 13 residues. In germline, CDR1 is MDHEN, CDR2 SYDVKM. Sequencing was done on a sample of naive CD4+ T cells from PBMCs. Indicated subset: CD45RA+ positively selected. The source is a man aged 18 to 30 in good health. Some clones in this sample may be carry-over from other donors' samples. V is TRBV28 and J is TRBJ2-7; unclear D gene. DNA for the CDR3: TGTGCCAGCACGACCCCTTCTTCCTACGAGCAGTACTTC. Protein product: CASTTPSSYEQYF.